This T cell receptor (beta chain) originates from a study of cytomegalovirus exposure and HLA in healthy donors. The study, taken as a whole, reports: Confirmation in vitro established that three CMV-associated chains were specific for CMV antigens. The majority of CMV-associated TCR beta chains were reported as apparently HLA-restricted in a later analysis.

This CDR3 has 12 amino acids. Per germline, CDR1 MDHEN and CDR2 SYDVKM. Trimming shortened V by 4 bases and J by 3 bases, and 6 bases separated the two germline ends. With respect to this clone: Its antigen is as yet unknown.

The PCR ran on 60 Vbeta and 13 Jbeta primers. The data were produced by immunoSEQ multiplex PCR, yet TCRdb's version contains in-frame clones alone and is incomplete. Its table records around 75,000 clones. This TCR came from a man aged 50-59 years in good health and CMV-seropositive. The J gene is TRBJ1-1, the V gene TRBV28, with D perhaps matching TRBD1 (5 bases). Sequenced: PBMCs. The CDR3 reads CASSSTDTEAFF. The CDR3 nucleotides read TGTGCCAGCAGTTCGACAGACACTGAAGCTTTCTTT.